One sample yielded the 7 T cell receptor beta chains listed below, sequenced in a study of graft-versus-host responses after intestinal transplantation. Their antigens remain unidentified. The assay was immunoSEQ multiplex PCR, and TCRdb's table has in-frame clones only and misses some. Of 95,000 to 110,000 clones in the sample, roughly 89% are singletons; the top ten hold about 0.7%. Sequencing used unstimulated CD4+ T cells sorted from spleen or lymph node cells, obtained before transplant. These receptors came from a human donor who was the organ donor for an intestinal transplant.

Of note for this clone: The sample has other DNA sequences that encode this CDR3 too. This chain joins TRBV6-5 and TRBJ2-7; perhaps TRBD2 as D (6 bases). The V gene's germline CDR1 is MNHEY and CDR2 SVGAGI. The germline V and J ends were trimmed by 1 base and 1 base, with 14 bases remaining between them. CDR3 length: 16 amino acids. DNA for the CDR3: TGTGCCAGCAGTTACTTAGGTAGTGGGAGGTCCTACGAGCAGTACTTC. Protein: CASSYLGSGRSYEQYF.

The rearrangement uses TRBV10-2 and TRBJ2-1; D could derive from TRBD1 or TRBD2 (5 bases each). In germline, CDR1 is WSHSY, CDR2 SAAADI. The CDR3 contains 11 residues. Trimming cost V 4 bases and J 10 bases, with 8 bases left between them. The CDR3 DNA reads as TGCGCCAGCAGTGGGGGGAGAGAGCAGTTCTTC. Its protein is CASSGGREQFF.

This chain uses TRBV9 with TRBJ1-3; D is possibly TRBD1 (5 bases). Trimming shortened V by 0 bases and J by 2 bases, and 6 bases separated the two germline ends. The CDR3 length is 14 residues. Germline CDR1 SGDLS, CDR2 YYNGEE. CDR3 coding DNA: TGTGCCAGCAGCGTAGGGGGGGCTGGAAACACCATATATTTT. Its translation is CASSVGGAGNTIYF.

The chain joins TRBV9 to TRBJ1-3; TRBD1 matches 7 bases. This CDR3 region has 18 residues. The germline CDR1 and CDR2 sequences are SGDLS and YYNGEE. V dropped 4 bases and J dropped 0; count of bases not matched to a gene: 13. CDR3 region: CASSPQWGQFASGNTIYF. CDR3 DNA sequence: TGTGCCAGCAGCCCGCAATGGGGACAGTTCGCCTCTGGAAACACCATATATTTT.

The J gene is TRBJ1-6, the V gene TRBV15, with D perhaps TRBD1 (5 bases). Trimming took 0 bases from V and 7 from J, leaving 16 bases between them. The CDR3 totals 17 residues. Germline-derived CDR1 and CDR2 are LNHNV and YYDKDF (reference sequence). The CDR3 spells CATSRDPTSWGNSPLHF. CDR3 DNA: TGTGCCACCAGCAGAGATCCGACCAGTTGGGGGAATTCACCCCTCCACTTT.

The rearrangement links TRBV2 to TRBJ2-7; TRBD2 agrees at 12 bases. CDR1 is SNHLY, CDR2 FYNNEI, per germline. Trimming at V came to 4 bases and at J to 2 bases, leaving 3 bases not matched to a gene. This CDR3 comprises 15 residues. CDR3 DNA sequence: TGTGCCAGCAGTGGTCGACTAGCGGGGGCCTACGAGCAGTACTTC. It translates to CASSGRLAGAYEQYF.

The chain employs TRBV5-1 and TRBJ2-6, with 9 nucleotides matching TRBD1. With 8 bases clipped from V and 0 bases from J, the junction kept 6 bases outside the gene matches. The CDR3 extends over 16 amino acids. Germline CDR1 reads SGHRS; CDR2 reads YFSETQ. CDR3 amino acids: CASAGTGSSGANVLTF. CDR3 DNA sequence: TGCGCCAGTGCCGGGACAGGGAGCTCTGGGGCCAACGTCCTGACTTTC.